This T cell receptor beta chain appears in the sequencing data of a study of T cell repertoires in cytomegalovirus infection. Regarding this clonotype: The antigen is undetermined.

V lost 6 bases to trimming and J lost 7 bases; unmatched junction nucleotides: 5. Germline V lookup: CDR1 SQVTM, CDR2 ANQGSEA. CDR3 length equals 13 residues. TCRdb recomputed calls from the reads with MiXCR, one row per CDR3 protein. Of under 350,000 distinct CDR3 sequences in the sample, about 20% are singletons; the top ten hold under 25%. Notes on the study in general: The ex vivo response was dominated by HLA-C-restricted CMV-specific TCR beta clonotypes.

The sequenced sample was cultured PBMCs, obtained from culture after CMV antigen stimulation. The origin of this receptor is a human donor in good health (CMV status not recorded). Some clones in this sample may be carry-over from other donors' samples. The chain uses TRBV29-1 and TRBJ2-7; TRBD2 agrees at 14 bases. The CDR3 nucleotides are TGCAGCGTGGGACTAGCGGGAGTGAGAGAGCAGTACTTC. It encodes CSVGLAGVREQYF.